The T cell receptor (beta chain) described here comes from a study of neoadjuvant anti-PD-1 for oral cavity cancer. General observations from the study: Expansion of preexisting intratumoral clones was suggested to aid response. TCR analyses covered only a few patients per response group.

About this clone itself: No antigen is known for it.

Sample time point: after neoadjuvant nivolumab, at surgical resection. Produced via immunoSEQ multiplex PCR; TCRdb's table is partial and in-frame only. This sample has tens of thousands of clones, with 27% found just once. CDR3 length equals 13 residues. The germline V gene has CDR1 GTSNPN and CDR2 SVGIG (reference sequence). Trimming took off 0 bases at V and 4 bases at J, with 7 bases between the two ends. The V and J genes are TRBV30 and TRBJ1-5, with no clear D. The sequence derives from a person aged 35-80 years with oral cavity squamous cell carcinoma. The sample here was tumor tissue, taken after nivolumab (anti-PD-1) treatment. This CDR3 is CAWSVQWNQPQHF. The CDR3 DNA reads as TGTGCCTGGAGTGTACAGTGGAATCAGCCCCAGCATTTT.